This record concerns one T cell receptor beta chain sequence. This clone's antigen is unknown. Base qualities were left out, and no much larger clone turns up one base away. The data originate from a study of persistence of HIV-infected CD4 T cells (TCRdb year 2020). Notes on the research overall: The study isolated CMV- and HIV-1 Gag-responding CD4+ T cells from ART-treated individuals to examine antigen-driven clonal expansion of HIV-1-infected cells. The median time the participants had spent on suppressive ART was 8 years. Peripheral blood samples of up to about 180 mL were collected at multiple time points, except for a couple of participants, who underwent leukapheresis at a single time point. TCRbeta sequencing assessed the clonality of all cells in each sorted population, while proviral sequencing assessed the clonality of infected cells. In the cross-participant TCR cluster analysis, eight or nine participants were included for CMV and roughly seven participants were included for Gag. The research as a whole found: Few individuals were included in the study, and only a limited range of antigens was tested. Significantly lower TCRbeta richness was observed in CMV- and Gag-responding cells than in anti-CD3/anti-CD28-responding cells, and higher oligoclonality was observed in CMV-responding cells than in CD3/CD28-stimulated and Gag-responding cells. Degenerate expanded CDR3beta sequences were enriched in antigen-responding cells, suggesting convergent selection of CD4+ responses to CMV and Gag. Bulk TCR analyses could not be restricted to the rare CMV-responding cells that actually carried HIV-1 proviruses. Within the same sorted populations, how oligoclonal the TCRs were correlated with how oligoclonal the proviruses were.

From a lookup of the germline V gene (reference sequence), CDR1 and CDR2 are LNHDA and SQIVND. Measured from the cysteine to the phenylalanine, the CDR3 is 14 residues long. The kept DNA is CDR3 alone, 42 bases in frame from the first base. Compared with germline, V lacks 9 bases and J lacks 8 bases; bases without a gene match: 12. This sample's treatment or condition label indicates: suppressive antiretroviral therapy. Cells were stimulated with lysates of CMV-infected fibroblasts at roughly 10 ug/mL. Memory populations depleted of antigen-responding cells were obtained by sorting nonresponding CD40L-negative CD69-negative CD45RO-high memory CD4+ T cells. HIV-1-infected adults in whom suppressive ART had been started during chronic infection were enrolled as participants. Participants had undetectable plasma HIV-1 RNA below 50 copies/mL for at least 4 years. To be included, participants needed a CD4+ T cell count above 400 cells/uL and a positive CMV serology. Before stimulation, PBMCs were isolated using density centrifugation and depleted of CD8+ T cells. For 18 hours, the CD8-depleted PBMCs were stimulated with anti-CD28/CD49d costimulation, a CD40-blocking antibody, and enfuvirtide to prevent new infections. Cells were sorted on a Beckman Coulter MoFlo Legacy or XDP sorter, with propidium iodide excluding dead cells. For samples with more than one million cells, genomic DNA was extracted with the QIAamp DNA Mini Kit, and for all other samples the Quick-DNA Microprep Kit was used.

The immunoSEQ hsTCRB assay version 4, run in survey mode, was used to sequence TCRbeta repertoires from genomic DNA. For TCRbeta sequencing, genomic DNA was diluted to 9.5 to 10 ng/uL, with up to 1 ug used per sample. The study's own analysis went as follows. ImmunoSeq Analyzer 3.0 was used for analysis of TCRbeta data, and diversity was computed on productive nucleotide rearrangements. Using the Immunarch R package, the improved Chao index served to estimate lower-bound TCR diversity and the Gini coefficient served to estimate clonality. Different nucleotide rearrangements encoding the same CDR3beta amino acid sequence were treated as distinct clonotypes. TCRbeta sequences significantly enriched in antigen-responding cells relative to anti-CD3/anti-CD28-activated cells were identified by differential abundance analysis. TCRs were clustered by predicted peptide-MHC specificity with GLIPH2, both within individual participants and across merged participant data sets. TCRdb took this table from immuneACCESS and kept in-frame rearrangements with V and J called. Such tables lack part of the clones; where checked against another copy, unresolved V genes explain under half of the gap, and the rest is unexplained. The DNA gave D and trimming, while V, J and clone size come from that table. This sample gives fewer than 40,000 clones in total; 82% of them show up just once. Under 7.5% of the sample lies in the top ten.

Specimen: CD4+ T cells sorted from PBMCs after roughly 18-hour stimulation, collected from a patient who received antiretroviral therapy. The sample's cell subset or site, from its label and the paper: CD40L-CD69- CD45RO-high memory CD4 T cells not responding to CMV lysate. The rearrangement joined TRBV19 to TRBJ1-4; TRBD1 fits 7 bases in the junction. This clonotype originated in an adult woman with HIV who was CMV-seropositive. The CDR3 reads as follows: CASQGGNVGEKLFF. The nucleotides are TGTGCCAGCCAAGGGGGCAACGTCGGGGAAAAACTGTTTTTT.